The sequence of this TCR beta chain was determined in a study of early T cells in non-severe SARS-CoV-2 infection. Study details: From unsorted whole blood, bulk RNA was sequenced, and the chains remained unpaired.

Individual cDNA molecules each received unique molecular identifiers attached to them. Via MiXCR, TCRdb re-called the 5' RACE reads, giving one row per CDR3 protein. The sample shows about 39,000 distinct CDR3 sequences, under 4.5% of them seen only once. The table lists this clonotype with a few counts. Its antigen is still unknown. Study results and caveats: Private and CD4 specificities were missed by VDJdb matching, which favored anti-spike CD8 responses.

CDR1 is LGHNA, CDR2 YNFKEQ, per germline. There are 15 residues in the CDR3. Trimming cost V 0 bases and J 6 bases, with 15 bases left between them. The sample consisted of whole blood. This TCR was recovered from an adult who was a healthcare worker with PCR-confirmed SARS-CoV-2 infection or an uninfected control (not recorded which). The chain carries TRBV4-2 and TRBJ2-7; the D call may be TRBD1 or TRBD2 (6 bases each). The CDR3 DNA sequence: TGTGCCAGCAGCCAAGATCGGGGGCAGGCGGCCGAGCAGTACTTC. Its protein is CASSQDRGQAAEQYF.